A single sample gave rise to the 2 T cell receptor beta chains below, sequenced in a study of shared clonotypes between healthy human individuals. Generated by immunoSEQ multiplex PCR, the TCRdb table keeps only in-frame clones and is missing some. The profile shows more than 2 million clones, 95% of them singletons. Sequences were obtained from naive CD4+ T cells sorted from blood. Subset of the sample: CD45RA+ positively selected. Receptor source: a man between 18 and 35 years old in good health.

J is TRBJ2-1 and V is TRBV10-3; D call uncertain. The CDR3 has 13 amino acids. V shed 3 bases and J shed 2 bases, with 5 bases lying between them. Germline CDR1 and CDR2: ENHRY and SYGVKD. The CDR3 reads CAISDLTYNEQFF. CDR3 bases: TGTGCCATCAGTGATCTGACCTACAATGAGCAGTTCTTC.

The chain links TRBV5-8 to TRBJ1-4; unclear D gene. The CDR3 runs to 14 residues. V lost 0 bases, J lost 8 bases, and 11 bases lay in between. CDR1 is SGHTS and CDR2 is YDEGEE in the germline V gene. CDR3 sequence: CASSLGQRGEKLFF. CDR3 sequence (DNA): TGTGCCAGCAGCTTGGGCCAGCGTGGAGAAAAACTGTTTTTT. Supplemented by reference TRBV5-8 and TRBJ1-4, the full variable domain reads EAGVTQSPTHLIKTRGQQATLRCSPISGHTSVYWYQQALGLGLQFLLWYDEGEERNRGNFPPRFSGRQFPNYSSELNVNALELEDSALYLCASSLGQRGEKLFFGSGTQLSVL.